This T cell receptor (beta chain) was profiled in a study of vaccination and CD4 T cells after COVID-19. Study details: Convalescent donors were composed of six males and four females, of whom two were Hispanic.

CDR3 length: 16 residues. Germline loops: CDR1 MNHEY, CDR2 SVGAGI. V was clipped by 4 bases and J by 0 bases, with 10 bases between them. The Oncomine TCR Beta short-read assay was applied to DNA of cultured CD4+ T cells. TCRdb itself ran the PCR reads through MiXCR, one entry per CDR3 protein. There are about 7,600 distinct CDR3 sequences in the sample; approximately 20% occur only once, and 9.1% lies in the top ten. Concerning this clonotype: Its antigen is not identified.

Treatment: roughly 11-day PBMC culture with coronavirus spike peptide pools or control peptides (ViraFEST assay). The input for sequencing was CD4+ T cells from blood, cultured in vitro, taken after SARS-CoV-2 vaccination. This sequence originates from a human donor who had recovered from COVID-19. The genes are TRBV6-5 and TRBJ2-6; possible D gene TRBD2, 6 bases. CDR3 sequence (DNA): TGTGCCAGCAGTTCCCTCGGGGGCTCTGGGGCCAACGTCCTGACTTTC. This encodes CASSSLGGSGANVLTF.